Below, 7 T cell receptor beta chains from the same sample are listed, as sequenced in a study of T cell repertoires in cytomegalovirus infection. For these receptors, no antigen is known. TCRdb itself ran the reads through MiXCR, one entry per CDR3 protein. The repertoire consists of approximately 500,000 distinct CDR3 sequences, with 33% occurring once and the leading ten covering roughly a sixth. The sample consisted of cultured PBMCs, taken from culture after CMV antigen stimulation. Receptors were obtained from a human donor in good health (CMV status not recorded). Some clones in this sample may be carry-over from other donors' samples.

V gene TRBV20-1 combines with J gene TRBJ1-4; D is unresolved. With 6 bases removed from V and 0 bases from J, the gap between germline ends came to 8 bases. The CDR3 is 13 residues long. Germline V gene data show CDR1 as DFQATT and CDR2 as SNEGSKA (reference sequence). The CDR3 protein is CSAPAPTNEKLFF. CDR3 DNA sequence: TGCAGTGCCCCCGCCCCAACTAATGAAAAACTGTTTTTT.

This clonotype has only one observation. V usage is TRBV7-4 and J usage is TRBJ1-1; D is perhaps TRBD1 (5 bases). The V gene lost 1 base and the J gene lost 11 bases, with 17 bases spanning the gap. The CDR3 loop spans 14 amino acids. Germline lookup yields CDR1 SGHVT and CDR2 SQSDAQ. CDR3 nucleotide sequence: TGTGCCAGCAGCTTAGAAGAGGGGCAGGGTTGGGCTTTCTTT. This translates into CASSLEEGQGWAFF.

The chain joins TRBV15 to TRBJ2-2, with D tentatively TRBD2 (6 bases). The V end lost 5 bases, the J end lost 4 bases, and 14 bases lay between the germline ends. Germline CDR1 LNHNV, CDR2 YYDKDF (reference sequence). The CDR3 has 15 amino acids. CDR3 residues: CATSASGVATGELFF. The CDR3 region has the DNA TGTGCCACCAGCGCCTCGGGGGTGGCCACCGGGGAGCTGTTTTTT.

This clonotype was seen a few times. The rearrangement links TRBV28 to TRBJ1-4, with D possibly matching TRBD1 (6 bases). The germline gives CDR1 MDHEN, CDR2 SYDVKM. The CDR3 is 14 amino acids. V dropped 5 bases and J dropped 7 bases, with 14 bases sitting between them. The CDR3, as DNA: TGTGCCAGCAGTCTATACAGGGTCACTGAAAAACTGTTTTTT. Encoded protein: CASSLYRVTEKLFF. The full variable domain, with the rest looked up from reference TRBV28 and TRBJ1-4, is DVKVTQSSRYLVKRTGEKVFLECVQDMDHENMFWYRQDPGLGLRLIYFSYDVKMKEKGDIPEGYSVSREKKERFSLILESASTNQTSMYLCASSLYRVTEKLFFGSGTQLSVL.

A few counts support this clonotype. The V and J genes are TRBV5-6 and TRBJ1-3; D is possibly TRBD1 (6 bases). With 4 bases removed from V and 0 bases from J, the gap between germline ends came to 8 bases. Germline CDR1 is SGHDT and CDR2 is YYEEEE. This CDR3 is 14 amino acids long. CDR3 DNA: TGTGCCAGCAGCGAGGACAGCTCTGGAAACACCATATATTTT. The encoded protein is CASSEDSSGNTIYF.

The sample holds many counts of this clonotype. The J gene is TRBJ2-2, the V gene TRBV7-2, with 15 bases fitting TRBD2. The germline CDR1 and CDR2 sequences are SGHTA and FQGNSA. The CDR3 runs to 17 residues. With V trimmed by 5 bases and J by 4 bases, 5 bases remained unmatched. The CDR3 bases are TGTGCCAGCAGCCCGGGACTAGCGGGAGGTCTCACCGGGGAGCTGTTTTTT. Translation: CASSPGLAGGLTGELFF.

This clonotype has just a few counts. The chain recombines TRBV9 with TRBJ1-2; 9 positions agree with TRBD1. Germline CDR1 reads SGDLS; CDR2 reads YYNGEE. J was trimmed by 7 bases and V by 2 bases; bases with no gene match: 15. The CDR3 spans 17 residues. The CDR3 bases are TGTGCCAGCAGCGTCGGGCCCTTTTGGGCGGGACAGGGTGGCTACACCTTC. Encoded protein: CASSVGPFWAGQGGYTF.